Detailed here is one T cell receptor beta chain. Clones were read by immunoSEQ multiplex PCR, and TCRdb kept only the in-frame ones, dropping some. Here the sample spans about 200,000 clones, about 80% being singletons. V was pared by 7 bases and J by 9 bases, with 11 bases of the junction left unmatched. Germline CDR1 is SNHLY and CDR2 is FYNNEI. The CDR3 length is 14 residues. The sample belongs to a study of blood T cell repertoires in COVID-19. This rearrangement joins TRBV2 to TRBJ2-1, with 8 bases matching TRBD1. The source is a woman aged 55-70 years with acute COVID-19. Input material: PBMCs or T cells enriched from blood (not recorded which). The CDR3 DNA reads as TGTGCCAGCATCGGGACAGGTACAGAGGGTGAGCAGTTCTTC. Amino acids: CASIGTGTEGEQFF.